Presented here are 6 T cell receptor beta chains from one specimen sequenced in a study of cytotoxic CD8 clonotypes in ibrutinib-treated CLL. Libraries were prepared by immunoSEQ multiplex PCR; TCRdb keeps only in-frame clonotypes and omits some of them. This table has 150,000 or so clones, under 85% appearing once. The sample in question was PBMCs, obtained after 24 months of ibrutinib treatment. The receptors were gathered from a human donor with chronic lymphocytic leukemia.

V usage is TRBV28 and J usage is TRBJ1-3, with D perhaps TRBD1 (6 bases). Trimming removed 5 bases from V and 2 bases from J, with 19 bases in between. Germline V lookup: CDR1 MDHEN, CDR2 SYDVKM. CDR3 length: 17 amino acids. CDR3 loop: CASSGHVGGGTGNTIYF. The CDR3 coding sequence is TGTGCCAGCAGTGGACACGTAGGGGGGGGCACTGGAAACACCATATATTTT.

This chain uses TRBV5-4 with TRBJ2-2, with TRBD2 matching 7 bases. The CDR3 consists of 15 residues. The germline gives CDR1 SGHNT, CDR2 YYREEE (reference sequence). V was pared by 4 bases and J by 3 bases, with 6 bases of the junction left unmatched. CDR3 residues: CASSTGTTHTGELFF. The DNA for the CDR3 is TGTGCCAGCAGCACCGGGACTACTCACACCGGGGAGCTGTTTTTT.

This clone has just a few counts. The CDR3 loop reads CASSQTGGQPQHF. The CDR3 DNA reads TGTGCCAGCTCACAGACAGGTGGGCAGCCCCAGCATTTT. V gene TRBV18 combines with J gene TRBJ1-5; D might be TRBD1 (6 bases). V lost 4 bases and J 7 bases, leaving 11 bases between the germline ends. Germline assignment: CDR1 KGHSH and CDR2 LQKENI. The CDR3 consists of 13 residues. The variable domain in full, with the rest retrieved from reference TRBV18 and TRBJ1-5, is NAGVMQNPRHLVRRRGQEARLRCSPMKGHSHVYWYRQLPEEGLKFMVYLQKENIIDESGMPKERFSAEFPKEGPSILRIQQVVRGDSAAYFCASSQTGGQPQHFGDGTRLSIL.

The chain is built from TRBV10-3 and TRBJ2-2; TRBD1 agrees at 7 bases. J lost 4 bases, V lost 6 bases, and 11 bases had no gene match. The germline gives CDR1 ENHRY, CDR2 SYGVKD. This CDR3 is built from 16 residues. This CDR3 reads CAISRQGFRGTGELFF. Written as DNA, the CDR3 is TGTGCCATCAGCCGACAGGGCTTCCGGGGCACCGGGGAGCTGTTTTTT.

This chain connects TRBV9 to TRBJ2-3; D may be TRBD1 or TRBD2 (5 bases each). The V end lost 0 bases, the J end lost 6 bases, and 11 bases lay between the germline ends. Germline V lookup: CDR1 SGDLS, CDR2 YYNGEE. The CDR3 runs to 14 residues. The CDR3: CASSVEGTLDTQYF. In DNA form, the CDR3 reads TGTGCCAGCAGCGTAGAGGGGACCTTGGATACGCAGTATTTT.

This clone was picked up one time. The CDR3 DNA sequence: TGTGCCAGCAGCTTCTCCAGCCCGCCTAGCACAGATACGCAGTATTTT. It codes for CASSFSSPPSTDTQYF. The chain joins TRBV5-5 to TRBJ2-3; the D is unclear. From germline, CDR1 is SGHKS and CDR2 YYEKEE (reference sequence). Trimming stripped 2 bases from V and 0 bases from J, with 13 bases between. This CDR3 spans 16 amino acids.